Shown below are 10 T cell receptor beta chains from a single sample sequenced in a study of shared clonotypes between healthy human individuals. Sequencing used immunoSEQ multiplex PCR; TCRdb keeps in-frame clones, though not all of them. The table shows about 480,000 clones, with about 75% occurring only once. Sequencing used PBMCs. These receptors all come from a middle-aged woman in good health. Some clones in this sample may be carry-over from other donors' samples.

The genes are TRBV6-1 and TRBJ1-5, with 8 bases identical to TRBD1. The junction had 10 bases not matched to a gene; V was cut back by 10 bases and J by 2 bases. Per germline, CDR1 MNHNS and CDR2 SASEGT. This CDR3 contains 15 residues. The CDR3: CATRTGIFGNQPQHF. The CDR3 region has the DNA TGTGCCACCAGGACAGGGATATTTGGCAATCAGCCCCAGCATTTT.

The gene calls are TRBV4-1 and TRBJ2-2; 13 bases are shared with TRBD2. V dropped 4 bases and J dropped 1; count of bases not matched to a gene: 3. Germline CDR1 reads MGHRA; CDR2 reads YSYEKL. The CDR3 totals 17 residues. The CDR3 loop reads CASSPGLAGWNTGELFF. The CDR3 DNA sequence: TGCGCCAGCAGCCCGGGACTAGCGGGATGGAACACCGGGGAGCTGTTTTTT.

Regarding this clone: Within the sample, other DNA sequences also encode this same CDR3. The chain combines TRBV5-1 with TRBJ1-3; D gene ambiguous. CDR1 and CDR2 from the germline V gene are SGHRS and YFSETQ. The CDR3 has 18 residues. Trimming cost V 5 bases and J 0 bases, with 21 bases left between them. Written as DNA, the CDR3 is TGCGCCAGCAGGCTATACCCCAGAGGACGGTACTCTGGAAACACCATATATTTT. It encodes CASRLYPRGRYSGNTIYF.

V and J are TRBV5-1 and TRBJ1-2; D ambiguous. Germline V gene lookup returns CDR1 SGHRS and CDR2 YFSETQ. V dropped 4 bases and J dropped 0 bases, with 16 bases sitting between them. This CDR3 comprises 16 residues. In nucleotides, the CDR3 is TGCGCCAGCAGCGTAGGAACGGCTAGCCCTAACTATGGCTACACCTTC. It codes for CASSVGTASPNYGYTF.

This clone was seen repeatedly, ten times or more. The sample holds other DNA sequences that translate to the same CDR3. V usage is TRBV5-1 and J usage is TRBJ1-1; D possibly corresponds to TRBD1 (5 bases). Germline values: CDR1 SGHRS, CDR2 YFSETQ. The CDR3 consists of 13 residues. V was shortened by 2 bases and J by 4 bases, with 9 bases between the two germline ends. Written as DNA, the CDR3 is TGCGCCAGCAGCTTAAGGGGTGGCACTGAAGCTTTCTTT. This gives the protein CASSLRGGTEAFF.

The chain couples TRBV25-1 to TRBJ2-2, with D possibly TRBD2 on 5 matching bases. V lost 1 base and J lost 7, with 16 bases in between. This CDR3 region has 16 residues. Germline V gene data show CDR1 as MGHDK and CDR2 as SYGVNS. CDR3 residues: CASSEWGRGGDGELFF. CDR3 DNA sequence: TGTGCCAGCAGTGAATGGGGTAGAGGAGGAGACGGGGAGCTGTTTTTT.

There are a few counts of this clone. The chain carries TRBV30 and TRBJ2-7, with no clear D. The V gene's germline CDR1 is GTSNPN and CDR2 SVGIG (reference sequence). The V end lost 3 bases, the J end lost 2 bases, and 8 bases lay between the germline ends. This CDR3 region has 12 residues. The CDR3 sequence is CAWRNFPYEQYF. The CDR3, as DNA: TGTGCCTGGAGAAACTTCCCCTACGAGCAGTACTTC. Drawing the rest from reference TRBV30 and TRBJ2-7, the complete variable domain is SQTIHQWPATLVQPVGSPLSLECTVEGTSNPNLYWYRQAAGRGLQLLFYSVGIGQISSEVPQNLSASRPQDRQFILSSKKLLLSDSGFYLCAWRNFPYEQYFGPGTRLTVT.

The chain combines TRBV6-1 with TRBJ2-5, with TRBD2 identical over 11 bases. Germline trimming cut 5 bases from V and 5 bases from J; bases unmatched to any gene: 7. The CDR3 sequence is 15 residues long. Germline CDR1 reads MNHNS; CDR2 reads SASEGT. This chain's CDR3 is CASSNLAGGGETQYF. The CDR3, as DNA: TGTGCCAGCAGTAACTTAGCGGGAGGGGGGGAGACCCAGTACTTC.

The chain joins TRBV28 to TRBJ2-6; D not certain. There are 14 residues in the CDR3. Trimming removed 2 bases at V and 1 base at J, with 3 bases between. CDR1 is MDHEN and CDR2 is SYDVKM in the germline V gene. The CDR3: CASSLTSGANVLTF. CDR3 bases: TGTGCCAGCAGTTTAACATCTGGGGCCAACGTCCTGACTTTC. Combining the CDR3 with reference TRBV28 and TRBJ2-6 gives the whole variable domain DVKVTQSSRYLVKRTGEKVFLECVQDMDHENMFWYRQDPGLGLRLIYFSYDVKMKEKGDIPEGYSVSREKKERFSLILESASTNQTSMYLCASSLTSGANVLTFGAGSRLTVL.

This clone was counted many times. This chain links TRBV7-3 with TRBJ2-1; 7 nucleotides align to TRBD2. V lost 3 bases, J lost 7 bases, and 3 bases stayed unmatched. Germline V gene data show CDR1 as SGHTA and CDR2 as FQGTGA. The CDR3 is made up of 13 amino acids. In nucleotides, the CDR3 is TGTGCCAGCAGCTTTGGGACTAATAATGAGCAGTTCTTC. Translated, it gives CASSFGTNNEQFF. Combining the CDR3 with reference TRBV7-3 and TRBJ2-1 gives the whole variable domain GAGVSQTPSNKVTEKGKYVELRCDPISGHTALYWYRQSLGQGPEFLIYFQGTGAADDSGLPNDRFFAVRPEGSVSTLKIQRTERGDSAVYLCASSFGTNNEQFFGPGTRLTVL.